The 27 T cell receptor beta chains in this list originate from one sample, sequenced in a study of T cell responses to AZD1222 COVID-19 vaccine. Libraries were prepared by immunoSEQ multiplex PCR; TCRdb keeps only in-frame clonotypes and omits some of them. The data hold 100,000 to 150,000 clones, with approximately 90% observed a single time. This specimen was peripheral blood, taken on day 0 of AZD1222 vaccination. Every receptor here comes from an adult in good health.

To note about this clone: The sample holds other DNA sequences that translate to the same CDR3. The genes are TRBV28 and TRBJ2-6; D remains unclear. Germline assignment: CDR1 MDHEN and CDR2 SYDVKM. V lost 1 base and J lost 2, with 0 bases in between. The CDR3 has 13 amino acids. The CDR3 DNA follows: TGTGCCAGCAGTTTATCTGGGGCCAACGTCCTGACTTTC. Its protein product is CASSLSGANVLTF.

The J gene is TRBJ2-1, the V gene TRBV3-1 (or the pseudogene TRBV3-2); the D gene is possibly TRBD2 (6 bases). Germline lookup yields CDR1 LGHDT and CDR2 YNNKEL (reference sequence). The length of the CDR3 is 15 residues. Deletions cut 4 bases from V and 5 bases from J, with 15 bases between. This chain's CDR3 is CASSLSWTGDNEQFF. Here the CDR3 DNA reads TGTGCCAGCAGCCTCTCCTGGACGGGAGACAATGAGCAGTTCTTC.

This clone was found a few times. V and J are TRBV5-6 and TRBJ1-2; D is unclear. The CDR3 has 14 residues. Per the germline V gene, CDR1 is SGHDT and CDR2 is YYEEEE. The V and J ends lost 2 bases and 3 bases respectively, with 11 bases between them. For the CDR3, the DNA is TGTGCCAGCAGCTTTGTTACGGAGGACTATGGCTACACCTTC. Amino acids: CASSFVTEDYGYTF.

A few counts support this clone. The V and J genes are TRBV5-6 and TRBJ2-7, with TRBD1 as a possible D gene (7 bases). The V end was cut by 3 bases, the J end by 4 bases, with 17 bases between. This CDR3 has 15 amino acids. Germline assignment: CDR1 SGHDT and CDR2 YYEEEE. CDR3 amino acids: CASSSGRGAKYEQYF. CDR3 DNA sequence: TGTGCCAGCAGCTCTGGCAGGGGGGCCAAATACGAGCAGTACTTC.

V and J are TRBV7-2 and TRBJ1-2; D may be TRBD1 (6 bases). The germline gives CDR1 SGHTA, CDR2 FQGNSA. The germline V and J ends were trimmed by 7 bases and 4 bases, with 19 bases remaining between them. The CDR3 is 15 amino acids. Here the CDR3 DNA reads TGTGCCAGCACCCAGGGGCGGGGGGCGTTCTATGGCTACACCTTC. This codes for CASTQGRGAFYGYTF.

The rearrangement uses TRBV30 and TRBJ2-5; D remains ambiguous. The V end was cut by 2 bases, the J end by 1 base, with 8 bases between. Germline-derived CDR1 and CDR2 are GTSNPN and SVGIG (reference sequence). The CDR3 loop spans 13 amino acids. The CDR3 DNA reads as TGTGCCTGGAGTATTGGTTTCCAAGAGACCCAGTACTTC. This sequence encodes CAWSIGFQETQYF.

This clone was picked up a small number of times. The V call is TRBV14, the J call TRBJ2-7; tentative D call: TRBD1 (5 bases). Trimming took 8 bases from V and 2 from J, leaving 13 bases between them. The CDR3 totals 13 residues. CDR1 SGHDN and CDR2 FVKESK come from the germline V gene. CDR3 nucleotide sequence: TGTGCCAGCCGTAGGGGTGGGACCTACGAGCAGTACTTC. It yields the protein CASRRGGTYEQYF.

This clone was detected only a few times. The chain is built from TRBV6-2 or TRBV6-3 and TRBJ2-4; 7 positions match TRBD2. V lost 5 bases and J lost 14; bases outside the gene matches: 9. CDR1 is MNHEY, CDR2 SVGEGT, per germline. The CDR3 consists of 12 residues. The CDR3: CASSISGQGKYF. The CDR3 bases are TGTGCCAGCAGTATTAGCGGGCAGGGAAAGTACTTC.

The V call is TRBV6-2 or TRBV6-3, the J call TRBJ1-2, with no clear D. Trimming took 0 bases from V and 5 from J, leaving 10 bases between them. The CDR3 covers 14 residues. Germline V gene data show CDR1 as MNHEY and CDR2 as SVGEGT. This CDR3 reads CASSYSGYHYGYTF. The CDR3 nucleotides read TGTGCCAGCAGTTACTCAGGGTATCATTATGGCTACACCTTC.

The chain combines TRBV5-4 with TRBJ2-2; a possible D gene is TRBD2 (6 bases). The CDR3 sequence is 15 residues long. The germline CDR1 and CDR2 sequences are SGHNT and YYREEE (reference sequence). V was shortened by 4 bases and J by 2 bases, with 12 bases between the two germline ends. In nucleotides, the CDR3 is TGTGCCAGCAGCGTCCGGGACTTAAACACCGGGGAGCTGTTTTTT. It is translated as CASSVRDLNTGELFF.

The chain recombines TRBV10-3 with TRBJ2-3; 11 bases are a match to TRBD2. Germline loops: CDR1 ENHRY, CDR2 SYGVKD. The CDR3 is 16 residues long. V gave up 2 bases and J gave up 0 bases; unmatched junction bases: 1. Here the CDR3 reads CAISEGLAGSTDTQYF. The CDR3 DNA reads as TGTGCCATCAGTGAGGGACTAGCGGGTAGCACAGATACGCAGTATTTT.

The CDR3 is CASSLGVGSNTEAFF. Here the CDR3 DNA reads TGTGCCAGCAGCTTAGGGGTCGGATCGAACACTGAAGCTTTCTTT. The chain has TRBV7-2 and TRBJ1-1; D remains unclear. V dropped 1 base and J dropped 1 base, with 10 bases sitting between them. Germline loops: CDR1 SGHTA, CDR2 FQGNSA. The CDR3 extends over 15 amino acids. The full variable domain, in which reference TRBV7-2 and TRBJ1-1 provide the parts outside the CDR3, is GAGVSQSPSNKVTEKGKDVELRCDPISGHTALYWYRQSLGQGLEFLIYFQGNSAPDKSGLPSDRFSAERTGGSVSTLTIQRTQQEDSAVYLCASSLGVGSNTEAFFGQGTRLTVV.

This sequence joins TRBV28 and TRBJ1-4; no clear D. The germline V gene has CDR1 MDHEN and CDR2 SYDVKM. Trimming cost V 10 bases and J 0 bases, with 6 bases left between them. This CDR3 comprises 12 residues. CDR3 loop: CATQTTNEKLFF. Here the CDR3 DNA reads TGTGCCACCCAGACAACTAATGAAAAACTGTTTTTT.

The DNA for the CDR3 is TGTGCCAGCAGCCCCATGGCGGGGAAGTTCCCCTATGGCTACACCTTC. It translates to CASSPMAGKFPYGYTF. The chain employs TRBV3-1 (or the pseudogene TRBV3-2) and TRBJ1-2; D is unclear. Germline V lookup: CDR1 LGHDT, CDR2 YNNKEL (reference sequence). V lost 4 bases, J lost 4 bases, and 19 bases lay in between. The CDR3 is 16 residues long.

V and J are TRBV5-1 and TRBJ2-1; D may correspond to TRBD1 or TRBD2 (5 bases each). The germline V gene has CDR1 SGHRS and CDR2 YFSETQ. V was trimmed by 0 bases and J by 3 bases, leaving 13 bases between them. The CDR3 length is 16 residues. As DNA, the CDR3 is TGCGCCAGCAGCTTGGATGGGGCGGGCCTCTACAATGAGCAGTTCTTC. Protein: CASSLDGAGLYNEQFF.

The chain has TRBV6-5 and TRBJ1-2; no clear D gene. Germline CDR1 and CDR2: MNHEY and SVGAGI. The CDR3 spans 15 residues. V lost 4 bases, J lost 5 bases, and 17 bases lay in between. DNA of the CDR3: TGTGCCAGCAGTTGGGCCGGGGTCTCTATGTATGGCTACACCTTC. It yields the protein CASSWAGVSMYGYTF.

The chain is built from TRBV18 and TRBJ1-6; unclear D gene. The CDR3 extends over 15 amino acids. Between the trimmed V and J ends, which lost 2 bases and 5 bases, there was a span of 10 bases. From germline, CDR1 is KGHSH and CDR2 LQKENI. The CDR3 nucleotides are TGTGCCAGCTCACCAATTAACGGAGATAATTCACCCCTCCACTTT. This gives the protein CASSPINGDNSPLHF.

For this clone: The same CDR3 arises from other DNA sequences in this sample as well. The chain employs TRBV6-2 or TRBV6-3 and TRBJ1-6, with 7 bases fitting TRBD1. The germline V gene has CDR1 MNHEY and CDR2 SVGEGT. The CDR3 loop spans 14 amino acids. The ends lost 4 bases at V and 13 bases at J; junction bases unmatched: 10. As DNA, the CDR3 is TGTGCCAGCAGTTTTCCGGGACAGAGTTCGCCCCTCCACTTT. Translation gives CASSFPGQSSPLHF.

The chain couples TRBV9 to TRBJ1-1; tentatively, D is TRBD1 (5 bases). The CDR3 loop spans 14 amino acids. Germline assignment: CDR1 SGDLS and CDR2 YYNGEE. Trimming removed 4 bases at V and 5 bases at J, with 15 bases between. The CDR3 DNA reads as TGTGCCAGCAGCTGGGACGGGACCGAGACTGAAGCTTTCTTT. It yields the protein CASSWDGTETEAFF.

This clone was seen once. The V gene is TRBV4-1, the J gene TRBJ1-1; D is perhaps TRBD1 (5 bases). This CDR3 is built from 14 residues. Trimming removed 4 bases at V and 4 bases at J, with 13 bases between. The germline V gene encodes CDR1 MGHRA and CDR2 YSYEKL. The CDR3 loop is CASSRGGGGTEAFF. The CDR3 DNA reads as TGCGCCAGCAGCCGCGGAGGCGGGGGCACTGAAGCTTTCTTT.

This chain uses TRBV27 with TRBJ1-4; D unresolved. CDR3 length: 13 amino acids. V lost 0 bases to trimming and J lost 12 bases, with 11 bases between them. CDR1 and CDR2 from the germline V gene are MNHEY and SMNVEV (reference sequence). As DNA, the CDR3 is TGTGCCAGCAGTTTATCGAGAGGCACCCAACTGTTTTTT. The encoded protein is CASSLSRGTQLFF. The full variable domain, in which reference TRBV27 and TRBJ1-4 provide the parts outside the CDR3, is EAQVTQNPRYLITVTGKKLTVTCSQNMNHEYMSWYRQDPGLGLRQIYYSMNVEVTDKGDVPEGYKVSRKEKRNFPLILESPSPNQTSLYFCASSLSRGTQLFFGSGTQLSVL.

This chain connects TRBV14 to TRBJ1-1; D is possibly TRBD1 (5 bases). Germline CDR1 is SGHDN and CDR2 is FVKESK. V lost 1 base and J lost 10, with 16 bases in between. This CDR3 has 14 amino acids. The CDR3 reads CASSQVVGGEVAFF. CDR3 DNA sequence: TGTGCCAGCAGCCAAGTGGTTGGAGGGGAGGTAGCTTTCTTT.

In this sample, this clone turned up once. The V call is TRBV5-5, the J call TRBJ2-7; 11 bases map to TRBD2. There are 16 residues in the CDR3. The germline CDR1 and CDR2 sequences are SGHKS and YYEKEE (reference sequence). Trimming cost V 4 bases and J 2 bases; bases outside gene matches: 8. CDR3 region: CASSPGVSGGAYEQYF. The CDR3 nucleotides are TGTGCCAGCAGCCCAGGGGTTAGCGGGGGGGCCTACGAGCAGTACTTC.

V gene TRBV21-1 combines with J gene TRBJ1-5. TRBV21-1 is shown as a pseudogene. The CDR3 has 15 amino acids. Written as DNA, the CDR3 is TGTGCCAGCAGCAAAGACCGAGCTGACAATCAGCCCCAGCATTTT. This gives the protein CASSKDRADNQPQHF.

The chain carries TRBV3-1 (or the pseudogene TRBV3-2) and TRBJ2-3, with 7 positions matching TRBD1. This CDR3 contains 18 residues. The germline CDR1 and CDR2 sequences are LGHDT and YNNKEL (reference sequence). With 1 base clipped from V and 2 bases from J, the junction kept 12 bases outside the gene matches. CDR3 amino acids: CASSQVRGQGDFTDTQYF. The CDR3 DNA is TGTGCCAGCAGCCAAGTGAGGGGTCAGGGGGATTTCACAGATACGCAGTATTTT.

V and J are TRBV27 and TRBJ2-7, with 7 bases matching TRBD1. Trimming at V came to 6 bases and at J to 1 base, leaving 6 bases not matched to a gene. CDR1 and CDR2 (germline): MNHEY, SMNVEV (reference sequence). This CDR3 has 14 amino acids. Here the CDR3 reads CASRSRDRSYEQYF. The CDR3 coding sequence is TGTGCCAGCAGATCACGGGACAGATCCTACGAGCAGTACTTC.

The chain carries TRBV3-1 (or the pseudogene TRBV3-2) and TRBJ1-5; TRBD1 matches at 8 bases. In germline, CDR1 is LGHDT, CDR2 YNNKEL (reference sequence). The V gene end was trimmed by 6 bases and the J gene end by 7 bases; junction bases not matched to a gene: 11. There are 15 residues in the CDR3. For the CDR3, the DNA is TGTGCCAGCAGTCCCGGGACAGGTTGGGAACAGCCCCAGCATTTT. The encoded protein is CASSPGTGWEQPQHF.